This TCR beta chain was found in a study of CD8 T cells in Susac syndrome. Germline CDR1 is KGHSH and CDR2 is LQKENI. The CDR3 totals 11 residues. V lost 2 bases to trimming and J lost 6 bases, with 4 bases between them. RNA was extracted with the RNeasy kit, and a quantity of about 0.45 to 1 ug was reverse transcribed using random hexamers. TCRdb re-called the immunoSEQ multiplex PCR reads through MiXCR, storing one row per CDR3 protein. This sample has 100,000 to 150,000 distinct CDR3 sequences; about 96% occur once, and the top ten carry around 0.12%. Controls matched for age and sex were healthy donors.

Source material: CD4+ T cells from PBMCs. This sequence originates from a human donor in good health. This sequence joins TRBV18 and TRBJ1-2; no definite D call. The CDR3 is CASSPGDGYTF. Here the CDR3 DNA reads TGTGCCAGCTCACCAGGGGATGGCTACACCTTC.